Shown below are 16 T cell receptor beta chains from a single sample sequenced in a study of patients and donors after allogeneic stem cell transplantation. A single record per CDR3 protein comes from TCRdb applying MiXCR to the RT-PCR reads. The table lists hundreds of thousands of distinct CDR3 sequences, roughly 17% of them singletons. Sequencing used blood, either unsorted or a sorted T cell fraction (not recorded which). The receptors here all came from a human donor who was either an allogeneic HSCT recipient or a stem cell or donor lymphocyte infusion donor (not recorded which). It is not recorded whose cells these are; they may come from a transplant donor.

This sequence joins TRBV20-1 and TRBJ2-7, with D maybe TRBD1 (5 bases). This CDR3 is 12 amino acids long. Germline V lookup: CDR1 DFQATT, CDR2 SNEGSKA (reference sequence). Trimming cost V 6 bases and J 4 bases, with 13 bases left between them. Written as DNA, the CDR3 is TGCAGTGCAGGGGATGAGGCTTACGAGCAGTACTTC. It yields the protein CSAGDEAYEQYF.

The chain couples TRBV7-9 to TRBJ2-7; TRBD1 is a possible D gene (5 bases). Germline V lookup: CDR1 SEHNR, CDR2 FQNEAQ (reference sequence). Trimming cost V 7 bases and J 0 bases, with 10 bases left between them. The CDR3 totals 13 residues. In nucleotides, the CDR3 is TGTGCCAGCAAGCCGGACAACTCCTACGAGCAGTACTTC. The encoded protein is CASKPDNSYEQYF.

The chain recombines TRBV7-2 with TRBJ1-3, with D perhaps TRBD1 (5 bases). The germline CDR1 and CDR2 sequences are SGHTA and FQGNSA. CDR3 length: 16 amino acids. With 5 bases removed from V and 2 bases from J, the gap between germline ends came to 16 bases. The CDR3 region has the DNA TGTGCCAGCAGCCCTCTAATTGGGGCAACTGGAAACACCATATATTTT. It codes for CASSPLIGATGNTIYF.

The table lists this clonotype with a few counts. The rearrangement joins TRBV12-3 or TRBV12-4 to TRBJ1-2, with unresolved D. This CDR3 has 13 residues. The V end was cut by 2 bases, the J end by 8 bases, with 12 bases between. In nucleotides, the CDR3 is TGTGCCAGCAGTTTACCGAATTCTGGAGGCTACACCTTC. Its protein is CASSLPNSGGYTF.

The rearrangement uses TRBV5-1 and TRBJ2-2; D uncertain. V gave up 3 bases and J gave up 0 bases, with 9 bases separating them. Per the germline V gene, CDR1 is SGHRS and CDR2 is YFSETQ. CDR3 size: 15 residues. CDR3 nucleotides: TGCGCCAGCAGCTCTAGACAACCGAACACCGGGGAGCTGTTTTTT. Its translation: CASSSRQPNTGELFF.

This clonotype was detected a few times. V gene TRBV5-6 combines with J gene TRBJ1-4; possible D gene TRBD1, 5 bases. Germline lookup yields CDR1 SGHDT and CDR2 YYEEEE. Trimming removed 1 base at V and 5 bases at J, with 15 bases between. The CDR3 covers 16 residues. In DNA form, the CDR3 reads TGTGCCAGCAGCTTGTGGTCCGGGGCCAGCAATGAAAAACTGTTTTTT. Its translation: CASSLWSGASNEKLFF.

This clonotype was recorded many times. The chain couples TRBV12-3 or TRBV12-4 to TRBJ1-1, with D perhaps matching TRBD1 (6 bases). There are 15 residues in the CDR3. V was trimmed by 5 bases and J by 4 bases, leaving 17 bases between them. The CDR3 spells CASSPQDRWGTEAFF. Here the CDR3 DNA reads TGTGCCAGCAGTCCTCAGGACAGATGGGGCACTGAAGCTTTCTTT.

This chain uses TRBV30 with TRBJ1-5; D is ambiguous. V lost 0 bases, J lost 8 bases, and 17 bases lay in between. This CDR3 is 15 amino acids long. Germline-derived CDR1 and CDR2 are GTSNPN and SVGIG (reference sequence). This CDR3 reads CAWSVRGPLGKPQHF. The CDR3 DNA is TGTGCCTGGAGTGTACGAGGTCCCCTCGGCAAGCCCCAGCATTTT.

The sample holds a few counts of this clonotype. The chain joins TRBV6-1 to TRBJ1-1, with D unresolved. The germline V and J ends were trimmed by 4 bases and 0 bases, with 12 bases remaining between them. The CDR3 totals 15 residues. CDR1 MNHNS and CDR2 SASEGT come from the germline V gene. This CDR3 reads CASSARRRMNTEAFF. The CDR3 DNA reads TGTGCCAGCAGTGCAAGGAGGAGGATGAACACTGAAGCTTTCTTT.

This chain joins TRBV5-1 and TRBJ1-4; D gene unclear. The CDR3 is made up of 12 amino acids. Between the trimmed V and J ends, which lost 4 bases and 5 bases, there was a span of 6 bases. Looked up from germline, CDR1 is SGHRS and CDR2 is YFSETQ. The chain's CDR3 is CASSRANEKLFF. CDR3 bases: TGCGCCAGCAGCCGAGCAAATGAAAAACTGTTTTTT.

This chain uses TRBV12-3 or TRBV12-4 with TRBJ1-1; TRBD1 matches at 7 bases. The junction had 1 base not matched to a gene; V was cut back by 2 bases and J by 7 bases. The CDR3 is 12 amino acids. The CDR3 loop is CASSLQGDEAFF. In nucleotides, the CDR3 is TGTGCCAGCAGTTTACAGGGGGATGAAGCTTTCTTT.

In this sample, this clonotype turned up a few times. The chain couples TRBV2 to TRBJ1-5; D gene ambiguous. The germline gives CDR1 SNHLY, CDR2 FYNNEI. This CDR3 is built from 15 residues. Trimming stripped 8 bases from V and 6 bases from J, with 20 bases between. CDR3 coding DNA: TGTGCCAGCGCCCGAGAGGCCAAGGGTGGTCAGCCCCAGCATTTT. Its translation is CASAREAKGGQPQHF.

Only a few counts were recorded for this clonotype. For the CDR3, the DNA is TGCGCCAGCAGCGCAGGTCACGAGCTCTCTGGGGCCAACGTCCTGACTTTC. It is translated as CASSAGHELSGANVLTF. The rearrangement uses TRBV5-1 and TRBJ2-6; D not resolved. Trimming shortened V by 4 bases and J by 0 bases, and 14 bases separated the two germline ends. Germline CDR1 and CDR2: SGHRS and YFSETQ. This CDR3 contains 17 residues.

This clonotype was picked up a small number of times. The rearrangement uses TRBV12-3 or TRBV12-4 and TRBJ2-1; a possible D gene is TRBD1 (6 bases). The CDR3 consists of 14 residues. V lost 8 bases and J lost 0, with 11 bases in between. The CDR3 DNA sequence: TGTGCCAGCGGGGGCTCCGGCTCCTACAATGAGCAGTTCTTC. Its translation is CASGGSGSYNEQFF.

This clonotype was observed a single time. The rearrangement links TRBV10-3 to TRBJ2-2, with D tentatively TRBD1 or TRBD2 (6 bases each). Germline CDR1 ENHRY, CDR2 SYGVKD. The CDR3 covers 12 residues. V lost 3 bases to trimming and J lost 9 bases, with 8 bases between them. For the CDR3, the DNA is TGTGCCATCAGTGACGGGGGCCGGGAGCTGTTTTTT. Protein sequence: CAISDGGRELFF.

This clonotype appeared many times. This chain's CDR3 is CASSLIGGGGRQYF. The CDR3 DNA follows: TGTGCCAGCAGCCTCATAGGAGGGGGCGGGAGACAGTACTTC. V and J are TRBV12-3 or TRBV12-4 and TRBJ2-7, with D possibly being TRBD1 or TRBD2 (7 bases each). With 6 bases removed from V and 10 bases from J, the gap between germline ends came to 22 bases. The CDR3 has 14 amino acids.